Described below is a single TCR beta chain sequence and its context. This clonotype was seen ten or more times. Its specific antigen is unknown. The record has no base qualities; no much larger clone is one base away. This sample is drawn from a study of regulatory T cells in long-lasting Graves disease (TCRdb year 2021). Some background on the complete study: Newly diagnosed Graves' disease patients had taken antithyroid drugs for less than 3 months. This study used TCR sequencing and RNA sequencing of peripheral blood to compare persistent Graves' disease patients against newly diagnosed Graves' disease patients. A total of about 33 samples underwent TCR sequencing, from about 13 patients with persistent Graves' disease and 20 or so patients with newly diagnosed Graves' disease. The study took place in China and was registered as a clinical trial.

The time point tag for this specimen amounts to: newly diagnosed GD, antithyroid drugs for less than 3 months. For both TCR sequencing and RNA sequencing, RNA was extracted from PBMCs using TRIzol. The diagnosis of Graves' disease was made according to American Thyroid Association guidelines. Recruitment of patients was carried out at an endocrinology department in Xi'an, China. Each patient gave 9 to 10 milliliters of peripheral blood, collected in an EDTA anticoagulant tube. PBMCs were isolated by Ficoll Paque Plus density gradient separation without further T cell sorting. An Agilent 2100 Bioanalyzer and agarose gel were used to check RNA quality, and a NanoDrop 2000 was used to measure RNA concentration. Trimming at the junction amounts to 4 bases on V and 1 base on J, and the germline ends lie 11 bases apart. From the germline V gene (reference sequence), CDR1 is MNHEY and CDR2 is SMNVEV. The CDR3 holds 16 amino acids from the cysteine to the phenylalanine. CDR3 DNA is the only sequence kept; it has 48 bases, read in frame from the first base.

Results and caveats for the whole study, not just this receptor: Peripheral blood alone was examined, since thyroid tissue, which constituted the primary lesion, could not be accessed. The authors acknowledged the small sample size as a limitation that may reduce accuracy. Persistent patients shared more public clonotypes among themselves (2,741) than newly diagnosed patients did (approximately 970). Compared with newly diagnosed patients, persistent Graves' disease patients had lower TCR Shannon entropy and fewer highly expanded clones, which suggests clonal expansion. Persistent disease showed preferential use of TRBV28, TRBJ1-2 and TRBJ2-5, whereas newly diagnosed disease favored TRBV20-1 and TRBJ2-1. Only the TCR beta chain was sequenced and analyzed.

Library creation used multiplex PCR. The sequencing machine was an Illumina HiSeq 4000. iRepertoire HTBI primers and Arm-PCR amplification of CDR3 regions were used to construct TCR beta libraries. Before sequencing, the PCR products went through gel purification. The original methods were these. Across samples, some 62 TRBV and 14 TRBJ segments were identified and used for gene usage analysis of CDR3 amino acid clonotypes. COPE and FqMerger were used to merge filtered high-quality paired reads into contigs. BLAST was used to align contigs to the IMGT TRBV, TRBD and TRBJ reference genes, and CDR3 was defined following IMGT. Highly expanded clones were defined as clonotypes with a frequency above 0.1%. Shannon entropy served as the measure of repertoire diversity, while the Gini coefficient captured V-J evenness. Public clonotypes were defined as clonotypes shared by more than one individual. TCRdb reanalyzed the raw reads on its own, using fastp at Q25 for trimming and MiXCR for clone calling, and kept in-frame beta chains. Rows merge per CDR3 protein into single entries with the most common DNA and genes. V and J calls and clone size were set by TCRdb, not the authors. The sample table contains approximately 400,000 distinct CDR3 sequences; only one count was recorded for less than 20% of them. The ten largest clones represent about 20% of the sample.

The rearrangement combines TRBV27 with TRBJ1-6; the D region possibly corresponds to TRBD1 (6 bases align). The specimen comprised peripheral blood mononuclear cells (PBMCs), sampled at new diagnosis, from a patient treated with antithyroid drugs. The origin of this receptor is a female donor with Graves disease. The DNA sequence follows: TGTGCCAGCAGTTCAACCGGGACATCCTATAATTCACCCCTCCACTTT. Its amino acids are CASSSTGTSYNSPLHF.